These 12 T cell receptor beta chains share one sample of origin, sequenced in a study of a mutant IDH1 vaccine in newly diagnosed glioma (dated by TCRdb to the early 2020s). Antigens of these TCRs are unknown. Library prep was done by the immunoSEQ multiplex PCR assay. The clones in this table, taken by TCRdb from immuneACCESS, are in-frame only. Not every clone is retained; where verified, under half of the shortfall comes from an unresolved V gene, and the cause of the rest is unknown. The sample table lists 50,000 to 65,000 clones, 86% of them with a count of one. The ten largest make up more than 1.5% of the sample. The time point label for this specimen denotes: week 35, safety follow-up. A 20-mer mutant IDH1 peptide at 300 micrograms in Montanide made up each vaccine dose, which was injected subcutaneously together with topical imiquimod. Here the sequenced sample was PBMCs, taken from a glioma patient whose treatment included an IDH1 peptide vaccine. These receptors were taken from a man aged 40-49 years with glioma.

This clone was detected only once. The chain links TRBV9 to TRBJ2-1, with TRBD2 matching 9 bases. The length of the CDR3 is 15 residues. J lost 9 bases, V lost 3 bases, and 10 bases had no gene match. CDR1 is SGDLS and CDR2 is YYNGEE in the germline V gene. The CDR3 reads CASSGLAGRSGEQFF. CDR3 nucleotide sequence: TGTGCCAGCAGCGGGCTAGCGGGAAGGTCGGGTGAGCAGTTCTTC.

This chain links TRBV6-1 with TRBJ1-2; tentative D call: TRBD1 (5 bases). V shed 2 bases and J shed 0 bases, with 13 bases lying between them. Germline lookup yields CDR1 MNHNS and CDR2 SASEGT. This CDR3 comprises 16 residues. The CDR3 region is CASSERGHAANYGYTF. The CDR3, as DNA: TGTGCCAGCAGTGAAAGAGGACATGCCGCTAACTATGGCTACACCTTC.

For the CDR3, the DNA is TGTGCCAGCAGCTTAGATCAGGAGACCCAGTACTTC. Protein sequence: CASSLDQETQYF. V usage is TRBV11-2 and J usage is TRBJ2-5, with D uncertain. Trimming pared 0 bases from V and 5 bases from J, leaving 4 bases between. Germline CDR1 reads SGHAT; CDR2 reads FQNNGV. The CDR3 is made up of 12 amino acids.

V and J are TRBV19 and TRBJ2-4; D is unresolved. CDR1 and CDR2 from the germline V gene are LNHDA and SQIVND (reference sequence). Trimming pared 3 bases from V and 1 base from J, leaving 10 bases between. The CDR3 sequence is 15 residues long. CDR3 nucleotide sequence: TGTGCCAGTAGTATCGGTCGTCCGGCCAAAAACATTCAGTACTTC. It is translated as CASSIGRPAKNIQYF.

The chain combines TRBV7-2 with TRBJ1-1, with 7 bases matching TRBD1. In germline, CDR1 is SGHTA, CDR2 FQGNSA. The CDR3 length is 16 residues. V shed 8 bases and J 2 bases; nucleotides not matched to a gene: 14. The CDR3: CASSGGGGQRNTEAFF. CDR3 nucleotide sequence: TGTGCCAGCTCCGGGGGAGGGGGCCAGCGTAACACTGAAGCTTTCTTT.

The V and J genes are TRBV25-1 and TRBJ2-5, with TRBD2 matching 12 bases. The V and J ends lost 6 bases and 3 bases, in that order; junction bases with no gene match: 5. This CDR3 has 15 amino acids. CDR1 and CDR2 (germline): MGHDK, SYGVNS. DNA of the CDR3: TGTGCCAGCAGACCGACTAGCGGGGGAAAAGAGACCCAGTACTTC. This sequence encodes CASRPTSGGKETQYF.

The CDR3 DNA follows: TGTGCCAGCGGGGGAAGCGGGAGGACTGCCTACAATGAGCAGTTCTTC. It is translated as CASGGSGRTAYNEQFF. The V and J genes are TRBV2 and TRBJ2-1, with 9 bases aligning to TRBD2. J was trimmed by 2 bases and V by 8 bases; bases with no gene match: 10. CDR1 is SNHLY and CDR2 is FYNNEI in the germline V gene. This CDR3 contains 16 residues. The full variable domain, in which reference TRBV2 and TRBJ2-1 provide the parts outside the CDR3, is EPEVTQTPSHQVTQMGQEVILRCVPISNHLYFYWYRQILGQKVEFLVSFYNNEISEKSEIFDDQFSVERPDGSNFTLKIRSTKLEDSAMYFCASGGSGRTAYNEQFFGPGTRLTVL.

The gene calls are TRBV5-1 and TRBJ2-5, with TRBD1 matching over 9 bases. The V segment lost 3 bases and the J segment 6 bases; nucleotides outside the gene matches: 6. CDR3 length: 14 residues. Germline V gene data show CDR1 as SGHRS and CDR2 as YFSETQ. The CDR3 region has the DNA TGCGCCAGCAGCTCGGGACAGGGTTTGAAGACCCAGTACTTC. Protein: CASSSGQGLKTQYF.

This chain uses TRBV7-2 with TRBJ2-5; 9 bases are a match to TRBD1. The CDR3 contains 17 residues. The trim removed 5 bases at V and 1 base at J, leaving 11 bases unmatched. Germline-derived CDR1 and CDR2 are SGHTA and FQGNSA. The CDR3 protein is CASSIAWGTGSQETQYF. CDR3 in DNA: TGTGCCAGCAGCATCGCTTGGGGGACAGGGAGCCAAGAGACCCAGTACTTC.

This chain links TRBV4-2 with TRBJ1-3; D ambiguous. The CDR3 loop spans 13 amino acids. The ends were cut back, 5 bases at V and 8 bases at J, with 13 bases in the middle. Germline V gene sequence: CDR1 LGHNA, CDR2 YNFKEQ. The CDR3 nucleotides read TGTGCCAGCAGCTCCCTCCTTGGGGACACCATATATTTT. Translation gives CASSSLLGDTIYF.

The chain combines TRBV7-9 with TRBJ1-1; no definite D call. The length of the CDR3 is 13 residues. The germline V gene encodes CDR1 SEHNR and CDR2 FQNEAQ (reference sequence). The V gene lost 5 bases and the J gene lost 8 bases, with 15 bases spanning the gap. CDR3 loop: CASSQRISVEAFF. CDR3 in DNA: TGTGCCAGCAGCCAACGTATATCAGTAGAAGCTTTCTTT.

The chain employs TRBV12-5 and TRBJ2-4, with unresolved D. V lost 3 bases to trimming and J lost 0 bases, with 9 bases between them. CDR1 and CDR2 (germline): LGHNT, FRNRAP. The CDR3 length is 15 residues. The CDR3 sequence is CASGLGSVAKNIQYF. Written as DNA, the CDR3 is TGTGCTAGTGGTTTAGGGTCGGTAGCCAAAAACATTCAGTACTTC.